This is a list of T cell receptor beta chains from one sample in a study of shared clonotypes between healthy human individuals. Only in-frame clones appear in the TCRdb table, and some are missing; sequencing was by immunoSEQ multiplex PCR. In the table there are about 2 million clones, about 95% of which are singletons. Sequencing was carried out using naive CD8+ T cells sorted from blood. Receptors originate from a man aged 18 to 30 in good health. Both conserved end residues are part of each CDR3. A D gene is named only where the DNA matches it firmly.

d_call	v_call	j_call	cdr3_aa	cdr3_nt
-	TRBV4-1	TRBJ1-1	CASSQEVSNSNTEAFF	TGCGCCAGCAGCCAAGAGGTCAGCAACTCGAACACTGAAGCTTTCTTT
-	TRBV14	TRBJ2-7	CASSQDQGPVQYF	TGTGCCAGCAGCCAAGATCAGGGGCCAGTGCAGTACTTC
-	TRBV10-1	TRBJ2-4	CASSESTERAKNIQYF	TGCGCCAGCAGTGAGTCGACAGAAAGGGCCAAAAACATTCAGTACTTC
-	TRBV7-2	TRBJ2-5	CASSRQETQYF	TGTGCCAGCAGCCGACAAGAGACCCAGTACTTC
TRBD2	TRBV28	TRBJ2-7	CASSLSRWTSGSYEQYF	TGTGCCAGCAGTTTATCTCGCTGGACTAGCGGCTCCTACGAGCAGTACTTC
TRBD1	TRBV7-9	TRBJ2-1	CASSLVQGADNEQFF	TGTGCCAGCAGCTTAGTGCAGGGGGCGGACAATGAGCAGTTCTTC
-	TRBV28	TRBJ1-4	CASSLRRGGELFF	TGTGCCAGCAGCCTGCGACGGGGGGGAGAACTGTTTTTT
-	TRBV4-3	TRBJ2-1	CASSQNVLGPYNEQFF	TGCGCCAGCAGCCAAAACGTTTTGGGACCCTACAATGAGCAGTTCTTC
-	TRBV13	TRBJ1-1	CASSLGQHLNTEAFF	TGTGCCAGCAGCTTAGGGCAACACCTGAACACTGAAGCTTTCTTT
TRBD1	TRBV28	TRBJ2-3	CASRRTGGKATDTQYF	TGTGCCAGCAGGAGGACAGGGGGCAAGGCTACAGATACGCAGTATTTT